The 13 T cell receptor beta chains reported below all come from one sample, sequenced in a study of Graves' ophthalmopathy and Graves' hyperthyroidism. Amplification from RNA transcripts yielded the TCR beta CDR3 regions. A first-round RT-PCR used HTBI primers, followed by a second-round multiplex PCR. TCRdb reprocessed the multiplex PCR reads with MiXCR, giving one entry per CDR3 protein. The data hold over a million distinct CDR3 sequences, with approximately 35% observed a single time. The sample comprised peripheral blood or thyroid tissue (not recorded which). All receptors come from an adult man with Graves' hyperthyroidism.

This clonotype was detected ten times or more. The chain joins TRBV7-8 to TRBJ2-2; perhaps TRBD2 as D (7 bases). This CDR3 region has 14 residues. Germline V gives CDR1 SGHVS, CDR2 FQNEAQ. V gave up 4 bases and J gave up 5 bases, with 11 bases separating them. Here the CDR3 reads CASSWGGRTGELFF. CDR3 coding DNA: TGTGCCAGCAGCTGGGGGGGCCGGACCGGGGAGCTGTTTTTT.

This clonotype was counted once. A read error may explain this, as a much larger clone is one base away. The genes are TRBV7-2 and TRBJ2-2; possibly TRBD2 for D (5 bases). This CDR3 is built from 16 residues. CDR1 and CDR2 from the germline V gene are SGHTA and FQGNSA. CDR3 loop: CAGSLGISVGTGELFF. The CDR3 nucleotides are TGTGCCGGCAGCTTAGGGATTAGCGTGGGGACCGGGGAGCTGTTTTTT.

V gene TRBV7-8 combines with J gene TRBJ1-6, with 9 bases aligning to TRBD1. Germline CDR1 and CDR2: SGHVS and FQNEAQ. V shed 8 bases, J shed 6 bases, and the junction held 8 bases outside the gene matches. The CDR3 covers 15 residues. Here the CDR3 DNA reads TGTGCCAGCGGCAGCGGGACAGGGCTTAATTCACCCCTCCACTTT. Protein: CASGSGTGLNSPLHF.

The V and J genes are TRBV7-2 and TRBJ2-7, with 7 bases fitting TRBD2. The CDR3 is 16 amino acids. The ends lost 3 bases at V and 5 bases at J; junction bases unmatched: 13. Per germline, CDR1 SGHTA and CDR2 FQGNSA. CDR3 region: CASSFFRQRDKNEQYF. CDR3 DNA: TGTGCCAGCAGCTTTTTCCGCCAGCGGGATAAGAACGAGCAGTACTTC. The whole variable domain, remainder taken from reference TRBV7-2 and TRBJ2-7, is GAGVSQSPSNKVTEKGKDVELRCDPISGHTALYWYRQSLGQGLEFLIYFQGNSAPDKSGLPSDRFSAERTGGSVSTLTIQRTQQEDSAVYLCASSFFRQRDKNEQYFGPGTRLTVT.

This sequence joins TRBV29-1 and TRBJ1-2; TRBD1 aligns across 8 bases. The CDR3 is 14 residues long. Trimming took 4 bases from V and 7 from J; bases not matched to a gene: 11. Germline V CDR1 and CDR2: SQVTM, ANQGSEA. CDR3 loop: CSVGGAGGASGYTF. The CDR3 DNA follows: TGCAGCGTTGGTGGGGCAGGGGGCGCGAGTGGCTACACCTTC.

The sample holds many counts of this clonotype. This chain uses TRBV6-6 with TRBJ1-1; a weak D match, TRBD1 (6 bases). The germline V and J ends were trimmed by 6 bases and 3 bases, with 11 bases remaining between them. Germline values: CDR1 MNHNY, CDR2 SVGAGI (reference sequence). This CDR3 has 13 residues. CDR3 sequence: CASRNKGDTEAFF. Here the CDR3 DNA reads TGTGCCAGCAGGAATAAGGGGGACACTGAAGCTTTCTTT.

J is TRBJ2-7 and V is TRBV9; D remains ambiguous. The CDR3 contains 16 residues. Trimming shortened V by 0 bases and J by 3 bases, and 16 bases separated the two germline ends. Looked up from germline, CDR1 is SGDLS and CDR2 is YYNGEE. The CDR3 sequence is CASSVGPRVSDYEQYF. Here the CDR3 DNA reads TGTGCCAGCAGCGTAGGCCCCCGGGTAAGCGACTACGAGCAGTACTTC.

The rearrangement links TRBV7-9 to TRBJ2-7; tentatively, D is TRBD2 (5 bases). Germline assignment: CDR1 SEHNR and CDR2 FQNEAQ (reference sequence). The V and J ends lost 2 bases and 7 bases respectively, with 15 bases between them. The CDR3 has 14 residues. The CDR3 DNA reads as TGTGCCAGCAGCTTAAATCCGGTATCGGGGGAGCAGTACTTC. Its protein is CASSLNPVSGEQYF.

A few counts support this clonotype. The chain is built from TRBV29-1 and TRBJ2-7, with TRBD1 matching 9 bases. With V trimmed by 6 bases and J by 5 bases, 5 bases remained unmatched. This CDR3 is 12 amino acids long. Germline lookup yields CDR1 SQVTM and CDR2 ANQGSEA. CDR3 DNA: TGCAGCGTAGCGGGACAGGGTAACGAGCAGTACTTC. Amino acid sequence: CSVAGQGNEQYF.

The V gene is TRBV7-9, the J gene TRBJ2-7; 7 nucleotides line up with TRBD2. CDR1 SEHNR and CDR2 FQNEAQ come from the germline V gene (reference sequence). J lost 7 bases, V lost 4 bases, and 10 bases had no gene match. The CDR3 is 14 amino acids. CDR3 region: CASSSHPGGREQYF. The CDR3, as DNA: TGTGCCAGCAGCTCCCACCCGGGAGGAAGGGAGCAGTACTTC. Together with reference TRBV7-9 and TRBJ2-7, the CDR3 gives the full variable domain: DTGVSQNPRHKITKRGQNVTFRCDPISEHNRLYWYRQTLGQGPEFLTYFQNEAQLEKSRLLSDRFSAERPKGSFSTLEIQRTEQGDSAMYLCASSSHPGGREQYFGPGTRLTVT.

The chain uses TRBV20-1 and TRBJ2-7, with 10 bases identical to TRBD2. Trimming at V came to 6 bases and at J to 4 bases, leaving 12 bases not matched to a gene. Germline V gives CDR1 DFQATT, CDR2 SNEGSKA (reference sequence). The CDR3 covers 15 residues. The CDR3 nucleotides read TGCAGTGCCGAAAATCTAGCGGGAGACGGGTACGAGCAGTACTTC. It codes for CSAENLAGDGYEQYF.

The table lists this clonotype with many counts. The J gene is TRBJ1-1, the V gene TRBV19; TRBD1 aligns across 7 bases. With 9 bases clipped from V and 1 base from J, the junction kept 8 bases outside the gene matches. Germline loops: CDR1 LNHDA, CDR2 SQIVND (reference sequence). The CDR3 has 14 amino acids. This CDR3 is CASSSDRRNTEAFF. The CDR3 region has the DNA TGTGCCAGCAGCTCGGACAGGCGGAACACTGAAGCTTTCTTT.

The chain combines TRBV25-1 with TRBJ2-5, with no clear D. Germline CDR1 MGHDK, CDR2 SYGVNS. Trimming left V 5 bases short and J 0 bases short, with 10 bases between. This CDR3 is 14 amino acids long. The CDR3 nucleotides read TGTGCCAGCAGTTACCGGGCAGACCAAGAGACCCAGTACTTC. Translated: CASSYRADQETQYF. The full variable domain, with the rest looked up from reference TRBV25-1 and TRBJ2-5, is EADIYQTPRYLVIGTGKKITLECSQTMGHDKMYWYQQDPGMELHLIHYSYGVNSTEKGDLSSESTVSRIRTEHFPLTLESARPSHTSQYLCASSYRADQETQYFGPGTRLLVL.